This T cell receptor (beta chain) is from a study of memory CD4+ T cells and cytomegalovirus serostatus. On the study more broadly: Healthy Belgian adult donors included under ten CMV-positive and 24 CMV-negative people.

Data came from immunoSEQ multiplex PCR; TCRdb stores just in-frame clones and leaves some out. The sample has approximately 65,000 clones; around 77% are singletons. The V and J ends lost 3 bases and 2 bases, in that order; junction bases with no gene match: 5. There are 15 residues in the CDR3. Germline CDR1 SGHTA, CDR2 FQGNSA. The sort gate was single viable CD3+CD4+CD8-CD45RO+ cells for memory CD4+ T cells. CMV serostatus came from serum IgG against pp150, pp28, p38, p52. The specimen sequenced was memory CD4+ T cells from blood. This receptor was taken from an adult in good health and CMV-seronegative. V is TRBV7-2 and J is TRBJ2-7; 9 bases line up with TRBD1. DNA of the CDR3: TGTGCCAGCAGCTTTAGAACAGGGGGCCCCTACGAGCAGTACTTC. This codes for CASSFRTGGPYEQYF. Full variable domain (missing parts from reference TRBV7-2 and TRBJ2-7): GAGVSQSPSNKVTEKGKDVELRCDPISGHTALYWYRQSLGQGLEFLIYFQGNSAPDKSGLPSDRFSAERTGGSVSTLTIQRTQQEDSAVYLCASSFRTGGPYEQYFGPGTRLTVT.